This is a list of T cell receptor beta chains from one sample in a study of CD8+ T cells in alopecia areata. Sequencing was performed with immunoSEQ multiplex PCR; in TCRdb, only in-frame clones are kept and a portion is missing. Of approximately 150,000 clones listed, about 70% are singletons. The specimen comprised CD8+ T cells sorted from blood, sampled at week 0. All receptors derive from a human donor with alopecia areata. Both conserved end residues are part of each CDR3. The D gene is left open where the match is weak. Clone sizes are given selectively: once, few, many, or a class where the clone is expanded.

V gene,CDR3 length,J gene,D gene,clone size,CDR3 protein,CDR3 DNA
TRBV4-2,16,TRBJ2-1,TRBD2,.,CASSQPLSGGAGEQFF,TGTGCCAGCAGCCAGCCACTTAGCGGGGGGGCCGGTGAGCAGTTCTTC
TRBV5-6,11,TRBJ1-2,.,.,CASSSNYGYTF,TGTGCCAGCAGCTCCAACTATGGCTACACCTTC
TRBV9,16,TRBJ2-3,TRBD2,once,CASSVVPAGGTDTQYF,TGTGCCAGCAGCGTAGTTCCCGCGGGGGGCACAGATACGCAGTATTTT
TRBV5-4,15,TRBJ2-1,TRBD1,.,CASSTDRVTYNEQFF,TGTGCCAGCAGCACGGACAGGGTCACCTACAATGAGCAGTTCTTC
TRBV5-1,14,TRBJ1-2,.,.,CASSLRAANYGYTF,TGCGCCAGCAGCTTACGGGCAGCTAACTATGGCTACACCTTC
TRBV7-9,15,TRBJ2-1,TRBD2,.,CASTSGTSGAAEQFF,TGTGCCAGCACCTCCGGGACTAGCGGTGCGGCTGAGCAGTTCTTC
TRBV29-1,10,TRBJ2-1,.,few,CSVYREEQFF,TGCAGCGTGTACAGGGAAGAGCAGTTCTTC
TRBV29-1,13,TRBJ2-7,TRBD1,.,CSVSRDRDYEQYF,TGCAGCGTGAGCCGGGACAGGGACTACGAGCAGTACTTC
TRBV13,14,TRBJ1-2,.,.,CASSLGRQDYGYTF,TGTGCCAGCAGCTTAGGCAGACAGGACTATGGCTACACCTTC
TRBV4-1,14,TRBJ2-1,TRBD1,.,CASSHAGTGYEQFF,TGCGCCAGCAGCCACGCCGGGACAGGGTATGAGCAGTTCTTC
TRBV5-1,15,TRBJ1-2,TRBD1,.,CASSLEGQGNYGYTF,TGCGCCAGCAGCTTGGAGGGACAGGGTAACTATGGCTACACCTTC
TRBV2,15,TRBJ2-5,.,.,CASSTSEVTGGTQYF,.
TRBV29-1,13,TRBJ2-3,.,.,CSGGGFDTDTQYF,TGCAGCGGAGGGGGTTTCGACACAGATACGCAGTATTTT
TRBV10-3,13,TRBJ1-2,.,.,CAISESTGYGYTF,TGTGCCATCAGTGAGTCGACAGGATATGGCTACACCTTC
TRBV27,14,TRBJ2-7,TRBD1,.,CASSLGQGFHEQYF,TGTGCCAGCAGTCTCGGACAGGGGTTCCACGAGCAGTACTTC
TRBV27,13,TRBJ1-2,.,.,CASSFSQGDGYTF,TGTGCCAGCAGTTTCTCTCAGGGTGACGGCTACACCTTC
TRBV29-1,15,TRBJ2-3,.,.,CSVAGGGMSTDTQYF,TGCAGCGTTGCTGGAGGGGGCATGTCGACAGATACGCAGTATTTT
TRBV6-5,13,TRBJ1-5,.,few,CASAGGMGQPQHF,TGTGCCAGTGCGGGAGGAATGGGGCAGCCCCAGCATTTT
TRBV9,15,TRBJ2-3,.,.,CASTRRLDSVDTQYF,TGTGCCAGCACCCGTCGACTAGATTCGGTGGATACGCAGTATTTT
TRBV7-9,14,TRBJ2-3,.,few,CASSGSGGTDTQYF,TGTGCCAGCAGCGGTAGCGGAGGCACAGATACGCAGTATTTT